Each of the 9 T cell receptor beta chains below was sequenced from the same sample in a study of CD8 T cells in Susac syndrome. The RNA input was about 0.5 to 1 ug, and it was reverse transcribed with random hexamers. TCRdb re-called the immunoSEQ multiplex PCR reads through MiXCR, storing one row per CDR3 protein. The sample gives 150,000 or so distinct CDR3 sequences, over 85% of which show up once; more than 0.13% is in the top ten. Sequencing was carried out using CD4+ T cells from PBMCs. The receptors shown here come from a human donor in good health.

The gene calls are TRBV2 and TRBJ1-2; D gene ambiguous. Trimming took off 7 bases at V and 7 bases at J, with 16 bases between the two ends. Germline V gene sequence: CDR1 SNHLY, CDR2 FYNNEI. The CDR3 consists of 13 residues. CDR3 nucleotides: TGTGCCAGCATAAACGATGGGGTTGGTGGCTACACCTTC. Translated, it gives CASINDGVGGYTF.

A single count supports this clonotype. This chain joins TRBV20-1 and TRBJ2-7, with a tentative D call TRBD1 (5 bases). The CDR3 covers 14 residues. Germline V lookup: CDR1 DFQATT, CDR2 SNEGSKA (reference sequence). V dropped 5 bases and J dropped 3 bases, with 17 bases sitting between them. The CDR3 DNA is TGCAGTGCTCGAGGCCTCAAGGGGTTCTACGAGCAGTACTTC. Its protein product is CSARGLKGFYEQYF.

This chain connects TRBV7-2 to TRBJ2-7; 8 bases map to TRBD2. The CDR3 runs to 18 residues. The germline CDR1 and CDR2 sequences are SGHTA and FQGNSA. The ends lost 3 bases at V and 1 base at J; junction bases unmatched: 14. The CDR3 sequence: CASSLDDRLAPNSYEQYF. CDR3 bases: TGTGCCAGCAGCTTGGACGATAGACTAGCGCCAAATTCCTACGAGCAGTACTTC.

The rearrangement uses TRBV28 and TRBJ1-3; D not certain. Looked up from germline, CDR1 is MDHEN and CDR2 is SYDVKM. The CDR3 extends over 13 amino acids. Deletions cut 2 bases from V and 3 bases from J, with 5 bases between. The CDR3 protein is CASSLNGGNTIYF. CDR3 DNA: TGTGCCAGCAGTTTAAACGGTGGAAACACCATATATTTT.

This clonotype was counted a single time. The chain joins TRBV20-1 to TRBJ2-7, with D maybe TRBD2 (5 bases). The CDR3 totals 13 residues. Germline V gives CDR1 DFQATT, CDR2 SNEGSKA (reference sequence). V lost 3 bases and J 6 bases, leaving 15 bases between the germline ends. The CDR3: CSARYRERGEQYF. The CDR3 nucleotides read TGCAGTGCTAGGTACCGGGAACGGGGCGAGCAGTACTTC.

The gene calls are TRBV2 and TRBJ2-7; 10 bases are shared with TRBD2. Trimming removed 3 bases from V and 6 bases from J; junction bases left unmatched: 8. The CDR3 runs 15 residues. Germline V lookup: CDR1 SNHLY, CDR2 FYNNEI. The CDR3 reads CASSDVASGGPEQYF. The CDR3 bases are TGTGCCAGCAGTGACGTGGCTAGCGGGGGCCCCGAGCAGTACTTC.

The J gene is TRBJ2-1, the V gene TRBV7-9, with 8 bases aligning to TRBD1. The CDR3 consists of 16 residues. The germline V gene has CDR1 SEHNR and CDR2 FQNEAQ (reference sequence). The ends lost 5 bases at V and 7 bases at J; junction bases unmatched: 13. Written as DNA, the CDR3 is TGTGCCAGCAGCCTTAGACAGGGGTGGAGAGTGAATGAGCAGTTCTTC. This gives the protein CASSLRQGWRVNEQFF.

This clonotype was detected once. The V call is TRBV4-2, the J call TRBJ2-5; the match to TRBD2 covers 10 bases. Unmatched junction bases numbered 4, after V lost 0 bases and J lost 0 bases. The germline gives CDR1 LGHNA, CDR2 YNFKEQ. There are 17 residues in the CDR3. The CDR3 DNA sequence: TGTGCCAGCAGCCAAGATACGACTAGCGGGTACCAAGAGACCCAGTACTTC. It specifies CASSQDTTSGYQETQYF.

V is TRBV6-1 and J is TRBJ1-5; D is ambiguous. Deletions cut 1 base from V and 9 bases from J, with 10 bases between. This CDR3 region has 13 residues. Per the germline V gene, CDR1 is MNHNS and CDR2 is SASEGT. CDR3 DNA sequence: TGTGCCAGCAGTGAAGACCCCCTGAGGCCCCAGCATTTT. Protein: CASSEDPLRPQHF.